These 10 T cell receptor beta chains share one sample of origin, sequenced in a study of PD-1 blockade in classical Hodgkin lymphoma. The time point denotes: cycle 4 day 1 (C4D1), after six to seven weeks of nivolumab. Each and every patient relapsed after autologous stem cell transplantation, and patients got differing brentuximab vedotin exposure. Clones were read by immunoSEQ multiplex PCR, and TCRdb kept only the in-frame ones, dropping some. The repertoire holds about 93,000 clones, with over 75% as singletons. This specimen was peripheral blood mononuclear cells (PBMCs), taken before the fourth cycle of nivolumab. The receptors originated from a human donor with classical Hodgkin lymphoma.

In this sample, this clone turned up once. The CDR3 DNA sequence: TGCGCCAGCAGCTCCTGGGGACTAGGTTACCAAGAGACCCAGTACTTC. Translation gives CASSSWGLGYQETQYF. The J gene is TRBJ2-5, the V gene TRBV5-1; the match to TRBD2 covers 8 bases. Per the germline V gene, CDR1 is SGHRS and CDR2 is YFSETQ. J gave up 0 bases and V 3 bases, and 7 bases lay outside the gene matches. The CDR3 is 16 amino acids.

The CDR3 DNA follows: TGTGCCAGCAGTTACTCGGGGCAGGGGGGCGAAAAACTGTTTTTT. This codes for CASSYSGQGGEKLFF. The chain has TRBV6-5 and TRBJ1-4, with TRBD1 identical over 7 bases. V lost 0 bases, J lost 8 bases, and 6 bases stayed unmatched. CDR1 is MNHEY and CDR2 is SVGAGI in the germline V gene. This CDR3 region has 15 residues.

This chain uses TRBV27 with TRBJ1-5; D is unresolved. Trimming shortened V by 3 bases and J by 3 bases, and 6 bases separated the two germline ends. Looked up from germline, CDR1 is MNHEY and CDR2 is SMNVEV (reference sequence). The length of the CDR3 is 13 residues. The CDR3 here is CASSFRPNQPQHF. In nucleotides, the CDR3 is TGTGCCAGCAGTTTTCGACCCAATCAGCCCCAGCATTTT.

The rearrangement uses TRBV5-5 and TRBJ2-2; D might be TRBD1 (5 bases). V was trimmed by 4 bases and J by 5 bases, leaving 9 bases between them. Germline lookup yields CDR1 SGHKS and CDR2 YYEKEE (reference sequence). This CDR3 spans 13 amino acids. In DNA, the CDR3 is TGTGCCAGCAGCCTACAGGTTACCGGGGAGCTGTTTTTT. Its translation: CASSLQVTGELFF.

The V gene is TRBV7-5, the J gene TRBJ2-7; TRBD2, the D gene given by the table, was not confirmed from the DNA. TRBV7-5 represents a pseudogene. There are 15 residues in the CDR3. CDR3 amino acids: CARSLRLAGTYEQYF. The CDR3 DNA sequence: TGTGCCAGAAGCCTCCGACTAGCCGGCACCTACGAGCAGTACTTC.

J is TRBJ2-5 and V is TRBV27; 10 nucleotides match TRBD1. The germline CDR1 and CDR2 sequences are MNHEY and SMNVEV (reference sequence). The CDR3 consists of 13 residues. The V segment lost 6 bases and the J segment 3 bases; nucleotides outside the gene matches: 1. This chain's CDR3 is CASRGTGEETQYF. In DNA form, the CDR3 reads TGTGCCAGCAGAGGGACAGGGGAAGAGACCCAGTACTTC.

The V call is TRBV6-1, the J call TRBJ1-1, with D maybe TRBD1 (5 bases). Trimming took off 2 bases at V and 2 bases at J, with 12 bases between the two ends. The CDR3 is made up of 15 amino acids. The germline CDR1 and CDR2 sequences are MNHNS and SASEGT. The CDR3 reads CASSELGGINTEAFF. The CDR3 nucleotides are TGTGCCAGCAGTGAACTTGGGGGGATTAACACTGAAGCTTTCTTT.

The chain combines TRBV6-6 with TRBJ2-3; perhaps TRBD1 as D (6 bases). Germline V gene data show CDR1 as MNHNY and CDR2 as SVGAGI (reference sequence). Trimming stripped 2 bases from V and 0 bases from J, with 6 bases between. The CDR3 extends over 14 amino acids. This CDR3 reads CASSYTGSTDTQYF. DNA of the CDR3: TGTGCCAGCAGTTACACAGGGAGCACAGATACGCAGTATTTT.

At least ten counts were recorded for this clone. V usage is TRBV9 and J usage is TRBJ2-1; the D gene is possibly TRBD1 (5 bases). Trimming left V 7 bases short and J 1 base short, with 9 bases between. The V gene's germline CDR1 is SGDLS and CDR2 YYNGEE. The CDR3 loop spans 13 amino acids. The CDR3 protein is CASQGQSYNEQFF. In DNA, the CDR3 is TGTGCCAGCCAGGGCCAGTCCTACAATGAGCAGTTCTTC.

Comment on this clone: Other DNA sequences in the sample encode the same CDR3. The gene calls are TRBV7-2 and TRBJ2-1; TRBD2 matches 7 bases. V shed 3 bases, J shed 0 bases, and the junction held 2 bases outside the gene matches. The CDR3 is made up of 15 amino acids. The germline V gene encodes CDR1 SGHTA and CDR2 FQGNSA. The CDR3 bases are TGTGCCAGCAGCTTCGCTAGCGGCTCCTACAATGAGCAGTTCTTC. Its protein is CASSFASGSYNEQFF.